The next 19 T cell receptor beta chains were all read from a single sample in a study of cytomegalovirus exposure and HLA in healthy donors. PCR used 60 Vbeta primers and 13 Jbeta primers. This table comes from immunoSEQ multiplex PCR, and its TCRdb copy is limited to in-frame clones, with some not included. The sample shows under 95,000 clones, roughly 80% of them seen only once. The sequencing sample was made of PBMCs. The source is a boy aged 5-17 years in good health and CMV-seronegative.

The chain couples TRBV5-4 to TRBJ1-2; no definite D call. The germline V and J ends were trimmed by 4 bases and 7 bases, with 11 bases remaining between them. The CDR3 sequence is 12 residues long. In germline, CDR1 is SGHNT, CDR2 YYREEE (reference sequence). CDR3 bases: TGTGCCAGCAGCCTGCCAGGAGGTGGCTACACCTTC. Amino acid sequence: CASSLPGGGYTF.

The chain is built from TRBV7-8 and TRBJ1-1; TRBD1 is a possible D gene (5 bases). CDR3 size: 12 residues. Trimming cost V 6 bases and J 5 bases, with 10 bases left between them. Germline CDR1 is SGHVS and CDR2 is FQNEAQ. The CDR3 sequence is CASRVGGTEAFF. The CDR3 DNA sequence: TGTGCCAGCAGGGTGGGGGGAACTGAAGCTTTCTTT.

This chain connects TRBV19 to TRBJ2-1; D may be TRBD2 (6 bases). The CDR3 is 15 amino acids. V was trimmed by 1 base and J by 4 bases, leaving 11 bases between them. Germline CDR1 is LNHDA and CDR2 is SQIVND (reference sequence). The chain's CDR3 is CASSIAAGPYNEQFF. CDR3 nucleotide sequence: TGTGCCAGTAGTATAGCGGCGGGGCCGTACAATGAGCAGTTCTTC. Full variable domain (outside the CDR3, taken from reference TRBV19 and TRBJ2-1): DGGITQSPKYLFRKEGQNVTLSCEQNLNHDAMYWYRQDPGQGLRLIYYSQIVNDFQKGDIAEGYSVSREKKESFPLTVTSAQKNPTAFYLCASSIAAGPYNEQFFGPGTRLTVL.

The chain has TRBV6-5 and TRBJ2-3; D is unresolved. Trimming pared 5 bases from V and 2 bases from J, leaving 11 bases between. This CDR3 contains 14 residues. The germline gives CDR1 MNHEY, CDR2 SVGAGI. The CDR3 DNA follows: TGTGCCAGCAGTGCCTACCCCCCCACAGATACGCAGTATTTT. Protein product: CASSAYPPTDTQYF.

In this sample, this clone turned up once. The chain recombines TRBV7-2 with TRBJ2-2, with a tentative D call TRBD1 (6 bases). V lost 2 bases to trimming and J lost 4 bases, with 8 bases between them. The germline gives CDR1 SGHTA, CDR2 FQGNSA. The CDR3 is 14 residues long. The CDR3 DNA is TGTGCCAGCAGCTTATTACAGGGCACCGGGGAGCTGTTTTTT. Protein: CASSLLQGTGELFF.

The chain recombines TRBV29-1 with TRBJ2-1, with 7 bases matching TRBD1. The CDR3 is 15 amino acids. CDR1 and CDR2 from the germline V gene are SQVTM and ANQGSEA. The J segment lost 8 bases and the V segment lost 4 bases, leaving 14 bases of the junction unmatched. The CDR3 reads CSVGTPQGPWDEQFF. CDR3 sequence (DNA): TGCAGCGTTGGGACCCCACAGGGGCCCTGGGATGAGCAGTTCTTC.

The chain is built from TRBV4-3 and TRBJ1-1; 12 nucleotides align to TRBD1. Germline V lookup: CDR1 LGHNA, CDR2 YSLEER. This CDR3 is 19 amino acids long. The V gene end was trimmed by 1 base and the J gene end by 5 bases; junction bases not matched to a gene: 14. This CDR3 is CASSQVGGTGGVWGTEAFF. The CDR3 coding sequence is TGCGCCAGCAGCCAAGTAGGTGGGACAGGGGGCGTTTGGGGTACTGAAGCTTTCTTT.

This clone is medium-sized in the sample. This chain uses TRBV27 with TRBJ1-2; 9 bases map to TRBD1. V was clipped by 8 bases and J by 6 bases; unmatched bases: 10. CDR3 length: 14 residues. Germline V gene lookup returns CDR1 MNHEY and CDR2 SMNVEV (reference sequence). In DNA form, the CDR3 reads TGTGCCAGCGGTCCCGGGACAGGGATCGATGGCTACACCTTC. This encodes CASGPGTGIDGYTF.

By share, this clone counts as medium-sized. Different DNA sequences within this sample yield the same CDR3. The chain combines TRBV6-5 with TRBJ2-7; 7 nucleotides align to TRBD2. The germline CDR1 and CDR2 sequences are MNHEY and SVGAGI. V shed 6 bases, J shed 4 bases, and the junction held 6 bases outside the gene matches. The CDR3 is 13 amino acids. The CDR3 coding sequence is TGTGCCAGCAGGAAAAGGGAGGGATACGAGCAGTACTTC. The encoded protein is CASRKREGYEQYF.

The chain combines TRBV5-1 with TRBJ2-7; the match to TRBD2 covers 14 bases. Trimming cost V 3 bases and J 0 bases; bases outside gene matches: 11. The CDR3 totals 19 residues. CDR1 SGHRS and CDR2 YFSETQ come from the germline V gene. The CDR3: CASSSAYGTSGGLSYEQYF. The CDR3 DNA reads as TGCGCCAGCAGCTCAGCCTACGGGACTAGCGGGGGTCTCTCCTACGAGCAGTACTTC.

The V gene is TRBV30, the J gene TRBJ1-1, with 9 bases identical to TRBD1. Per germline, CDR1 GTSNPN and CDR2 SVGIG (reference sequence). The CDR3 runs 11 residues. V gave up 3 bases and J gave up 8 bases; unmatched junction bases: 1. CDR3 nucleotide sequence: TGTGCCTGGAGCGGACAGGGGGAAGCTTTCTTT. It codes for CAWSGQGEAFF.

The rearrangement joins TRBV7-9 to TRBJ1-4; the D is unclear. The CDR3 spans 13 residues. V lost 4 bases and J lost 0, with 3 bases in between. CDR1 SEHNR and CDR2 FQNEAQ come from the germline V gene (reference sequence). The CDR3 region is CASSSSTNEKLFF. DNA for the CDR3: TGTGCCAGCAGCTCATCAACTAATGAAAAACTGTTTTTT.

The chain combines TRBV2 with TRBJ1-5, with 9 bases lining up with TRBD1. V lost 7 bases, J lost 1 base, and 5 bases stayed unmatched. Germline CDR1 and CDR2: SNHLY and FYNNEI. This CDR3 region has 15 residues. The CDR3 here is CASKGQGGSNQPQHF. DNA of the CDR3: TGTGCCAGCAAGGGACAGGGTGGAAGCAATCAGCCCCAGCATTTT.

The chain couples TRBV5-4 to TRBJ1-2; no definite D call. In germline, CDR1 is SGHNT, CDR2 YYREEE (reference sequence). The CDR3 runs to 12 residues. V gave up 5 bases and J gave up 8 bases, with 13 bases separating them. CDR3 in DNA: TGTGCCAGCAGGGGCGCACCCCCCGGCTACACCTTC. Translation gives CASRGAPPGYTF.

The chain combines TRBV28 with TRBJ2-3; TRBD2 agrees at 11 bases. The CDR3 covers 16 residues. With 2 bases clipped from V and 0 bases from J, the junction kept 1 base outside the gene matches. Germline lookup yields CDR1 MDHEN and CDR2 SYDVKM. Here the CDR3 reads CASSLVAGGSTDTQYF. The CDR3 DNA follows: TGTGCCAGCAGTTTAGTAGCGGGGGGGAGCACAGATACGCAGTATTTT.

This clone was observed a single time. The V and J genes are TRBV5-4 and TRBJ1-1; 9 bases are a match to TRBD1. CDR1 and CDR2 (germline): SGHNT, YYREEE (reference sequence). V lost 5 bases, J lost 0 bases, and 5 bases stayed unmatched. This CDR3 has 15 residues. The CDR3 here is CASSPWTGVNTEAFF. The CDR3 DNA reads TGTGCCAGCAGTCCCTGGACAGGGGTGAACACTGAAGCTTTCTTT.

The V gene is TRBV19, the J gene TRBJ1-1; D not resolved. CDR1 and CDR2 from the germline V gene are LNHDA and SQIVND (reference sequence). The CDR3 is 13 residues long. V was clipped by 1 base and J by 8 bases, with 11 bases between them. CDR3 sequence reads: CASSIVEAGEAFF. The CDR3 DNA reads TGTGCCAGTAGTATAGTAGAGGCGGGCGAAGCTTTCTTT.

This clone was detected only once. The chain couples TRBV30 to TRBJ1-5; D is uncertain. The V gene's germline CDR1 is GTSNPN and CDR2 SVGIG (reference sequence). This CDR3 has 13 residues. Trimming left V 5 bases short and J 4 bases short, with 12 bases between. The CDR3 is CAWQLPGNQPQHF. DNA for the CDR3: TGTGCCTGGCAGCTGCCGGGGAATCAGCCCCAGCATTTT.

Turning to this clone: Other DNA sequences of this sample code for an identical CDR3. This chain uses TRBV7-2 with TRBJ1-5; D might be TRBD1 (6 bases). Germline values: CDR1 SGHTA, CDR2 FQGNSA. Between the trimmed V and J ends, which lost 2 bases and 4 bases, there was a span of 6 bases. This CDR3 spans 13 amino acids. CDR3 sequence reads: CASSLRGNQPQHF. In DNA, the CDR3 is TGTGCCAGCAGCTTAAGGGGGAATCAGCCCCAGCATTTT. The whole variable domain, filled in from reference TRBV7-2 and TRBJ1-5, reads GAGVSQSPSNKVTEKGKDVELRCDPISGHTALYWYRQSLGQGLEFLIYFQGNSAPDKSGLPSDRFSAERTGGSVSTLTIQRTQQEDSAVYLCASSLRGNQPQHFGDGTRLSIL.